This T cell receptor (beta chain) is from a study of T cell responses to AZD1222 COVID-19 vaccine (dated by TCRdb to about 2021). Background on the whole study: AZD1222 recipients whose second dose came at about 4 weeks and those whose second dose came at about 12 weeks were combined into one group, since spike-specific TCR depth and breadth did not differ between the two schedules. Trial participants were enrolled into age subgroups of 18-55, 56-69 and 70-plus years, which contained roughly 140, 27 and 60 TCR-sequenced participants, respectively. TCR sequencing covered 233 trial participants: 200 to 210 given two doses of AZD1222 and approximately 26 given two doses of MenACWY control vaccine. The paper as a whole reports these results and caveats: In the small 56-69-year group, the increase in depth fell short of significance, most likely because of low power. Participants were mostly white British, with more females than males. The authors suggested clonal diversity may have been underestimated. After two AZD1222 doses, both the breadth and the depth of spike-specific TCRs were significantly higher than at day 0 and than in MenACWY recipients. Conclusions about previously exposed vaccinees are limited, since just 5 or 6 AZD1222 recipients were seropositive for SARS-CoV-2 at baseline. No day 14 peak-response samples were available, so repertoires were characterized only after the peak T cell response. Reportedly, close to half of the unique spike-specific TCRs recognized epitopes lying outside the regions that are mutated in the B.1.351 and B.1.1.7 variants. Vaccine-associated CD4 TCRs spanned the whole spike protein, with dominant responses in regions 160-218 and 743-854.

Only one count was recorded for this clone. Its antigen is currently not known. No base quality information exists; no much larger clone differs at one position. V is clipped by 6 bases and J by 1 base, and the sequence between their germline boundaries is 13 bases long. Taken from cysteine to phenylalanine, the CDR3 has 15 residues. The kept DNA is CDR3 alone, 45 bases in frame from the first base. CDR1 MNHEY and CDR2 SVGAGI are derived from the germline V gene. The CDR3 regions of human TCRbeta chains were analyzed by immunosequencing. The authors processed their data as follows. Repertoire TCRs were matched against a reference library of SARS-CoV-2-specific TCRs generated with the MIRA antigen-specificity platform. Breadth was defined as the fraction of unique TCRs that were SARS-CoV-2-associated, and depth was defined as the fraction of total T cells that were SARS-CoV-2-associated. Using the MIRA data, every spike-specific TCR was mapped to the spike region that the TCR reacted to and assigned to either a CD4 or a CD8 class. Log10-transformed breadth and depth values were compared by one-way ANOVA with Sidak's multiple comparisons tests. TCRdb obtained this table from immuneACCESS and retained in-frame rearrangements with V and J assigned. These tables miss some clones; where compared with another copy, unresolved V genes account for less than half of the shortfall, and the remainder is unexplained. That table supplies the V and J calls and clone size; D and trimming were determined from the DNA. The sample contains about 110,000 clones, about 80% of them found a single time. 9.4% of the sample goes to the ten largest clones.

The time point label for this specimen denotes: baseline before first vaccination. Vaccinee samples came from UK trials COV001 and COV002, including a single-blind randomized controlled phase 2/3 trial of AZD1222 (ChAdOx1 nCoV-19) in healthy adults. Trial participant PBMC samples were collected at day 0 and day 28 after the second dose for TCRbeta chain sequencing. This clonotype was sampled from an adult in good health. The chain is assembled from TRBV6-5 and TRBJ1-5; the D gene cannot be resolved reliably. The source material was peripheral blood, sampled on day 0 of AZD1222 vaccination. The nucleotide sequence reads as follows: TGTGCCAGCAGACCGGAGAGATTGAGCAATCAGCCCCAGCATTTT. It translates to CASRPERLSNQPQHF.